Presented here are 8 T cell receptor beta chains from one specimen sequenced in a study of CD8 T cells in Susac syndrome (dated by TCRdb to between 2018 and 2021). The library was prepared using the immunoSEQ multiplex PCR assay. RNA was extracted using the RNeasy kit, and roughly 0.5 to 1 ug of the RNA was reverse transcribed with random hexamers. TCRdb reprocessed the public reads (quality trimming at Q25 with fastp, clone calling with MiXCR) and kept in-frame beta chains. Rows are unified per CDR3 protein, each entry keeping the most common DNA and genes. Within this sample are roughly 130,000 distinct CDR3 sequences, with around 94% of them counted one time only. The ten largest clones represent approximately 0.13% of the sample. The sequencing input was CD4+ T cells from PBMCs. The receptors were gathered from a human donor with multiple sclerosis.

The V call is TRBV7-6, the J call TRBJ2-2; 9 nucleotides match TRBD1. There are 16 residues in the CDR3. Germline CDR1 is SGHVS and CDR2 is FNYEAQ. With 4 bases clipped from V and 3 bases from J, the junction kept 6 bases outside the gene matches. DNA for the CDR3: TGTGCCAGCAGCTGGGGACAGGGTGTCGACACCGGGGAGCTGTTTTTT. Translated, it gives CASSWGQGVDTGELFF.

This chain connects TRBV5-1 to TRBJ1-1; possibly TRBD1 for D (5 bases). CDR3 length: 16 amino acids. V gave up 4 bases and J gave up 0 bases, with 16 bases separating them. Germline V CDR1 and CDR2: SGHRS, YFSETQ. CDR3 sequence (DNA): TGCGCCAGCAGCCCTCGACAGCGACTCCTGAACACTGAAGCTTTCTTT. It yields the protein CASSPRQRLLNTEAFF.

The chain couples TRBV6-2 or TRBV6-3 to TRBJ2-7; 8 bases are a match to TRBD1. The CDR3 sequence is 15 residues long. Germline assignment: CDR1 MNHEY and CDR2 SVGEGT. V trimming: 5 bases; J trimming: 6 bases; junction bases outside the gene matches: 12. In nucleotides, the CDR3 is TGTGCCAGCAGTCCTCCGGGGACAGGAGCTTTCGAGCAGTACTTC. It yields the protein CASSPPGTGAFEQYF.

This chain links TRBV7-3 with TRBJ1-6, with no clear D. Germline V gene sequence: CDR1 SGHTA, CDR2 FQGTGA. Trimming removed 5 bases at V and 4 bases at J, with 6 bases between. This CDR3 is built from 13 residues. CDR3 sequence reads: CASSRSYNSPLHF. The DNA for the CDR3 is TGTGCCAGCAGCAGGTCTTATAATTCACCCCTCCACTTT.

The chain carries TRBV12-3 or TRBV12-4 and TRBJ2-7; no definite D call. This CDR3 comprises 12 residues. V dropped 11 bases and J dropped 4 bases, with 15 bases sitting between them. The CDR3, as DNA: TGTGCCGTAAACCTCGGGCCATACGAGCAGTACTTC. Translation: CAVNLGPYEQYF.

CDR3 sequence: CASSTAGNTIYF. The CDR3 DNA follows: TGTGCCAGCAGCACAGCTGGAAACACCATATATTTT. The chain links TRBV2 to TRBJ1-3, with D uncertain. V lost 6 bases to trimming and J lost 2 bases, with 5 bases between them. The CDR3 runs to 12 residues. CDR1 is SNHLY, CDR2 FYNNEI, per germline.

V gene TRBV7-9 combines with J gene TRBJ1-1; no clear D gene. The germline V and J ends were trimmed by 5 bases and 6 bases, with 1 base remaining between them. The CDR3 length is 9 residues. Germline-derived CDR1 and CDR2 are SEHNR and FQNEAQ (reference sequence). CDR3 sequence: CASSAEAFF. The CDR3 DNA is TGTGCCAGCAGCGCTGAAGCTTTCTTT. Supplemented by reference TRBV7-9 and TRBJ1-1, the full variable domain reads DTGVSQNPRHKITKRGQNVTFRCDPISEHNRLYWYRQTLGQGPEFLTYFQNEAQLEKSRLLSDRFSAERPKGSFSTLEIQRTEQGDSAMYLCASSAEAFFGQGTRLTVV.

This clonotype occurred once. V and J are TRBV7-2 and TRBJ2-1; maybe TRBD2 (5 bases). V lost 5 bases and J lost 8, with 10 bases in between. Germline lookup yields CDR1 SGHTA and CDR2 FQGNSA. The CDR3 totals 12 residues. CDR3 in DNA: TGTGCCAGCAGCGAACTAGTAGATGAGCAGTTCTTC. Translated, it gives CASSELVDEQFF.